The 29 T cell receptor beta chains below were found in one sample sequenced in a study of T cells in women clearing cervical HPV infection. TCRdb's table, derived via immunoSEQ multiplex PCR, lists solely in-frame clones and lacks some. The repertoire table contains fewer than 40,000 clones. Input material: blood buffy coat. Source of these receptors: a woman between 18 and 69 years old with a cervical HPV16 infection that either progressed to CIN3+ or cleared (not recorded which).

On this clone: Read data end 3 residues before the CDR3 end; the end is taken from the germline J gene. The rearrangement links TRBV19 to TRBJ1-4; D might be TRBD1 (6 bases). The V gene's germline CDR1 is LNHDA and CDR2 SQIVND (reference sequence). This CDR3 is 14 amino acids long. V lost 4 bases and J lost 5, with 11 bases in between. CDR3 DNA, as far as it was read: TGTGCCAGTAGTAAAGGACAGAGGAATGAAAAA. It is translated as CASSKGQRNEK. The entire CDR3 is CASSKGQRNEKLFF. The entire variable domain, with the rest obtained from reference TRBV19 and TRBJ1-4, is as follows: DGGITQSPKYLFRKEGQNVTLSCEQNLNHDAMYWYRQDPGQGLRLIYYSQIVNDFQKGDIAEGYSVSREKKESFPLTVTSAQKNPTAFYLCASSKGQRNEKLFFGSGTQLSVL.

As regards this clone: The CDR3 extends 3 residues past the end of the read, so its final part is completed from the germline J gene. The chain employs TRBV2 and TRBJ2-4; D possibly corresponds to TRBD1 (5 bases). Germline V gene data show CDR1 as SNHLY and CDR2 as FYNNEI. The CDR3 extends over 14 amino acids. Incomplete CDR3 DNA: TGTGCCAGCAGTGAAAGGGGCGCTAACTATGGT. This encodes CASSERGANYG. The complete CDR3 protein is CASSERGANYGQYF.

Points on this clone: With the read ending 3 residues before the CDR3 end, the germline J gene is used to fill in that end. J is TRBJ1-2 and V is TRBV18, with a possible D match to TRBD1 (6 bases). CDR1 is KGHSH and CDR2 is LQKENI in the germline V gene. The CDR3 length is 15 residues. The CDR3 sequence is CASSPTLSGKGDYTF. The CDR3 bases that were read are TGTGCCAGCTCACCAACCCTTTCAGGGAAGGGGGAT.

CDR3 bases read: TGTGCCAGCTCACCGGGGCGGAACACTGAA. Translation: CASSPGRNTE. The whole CDR3 reads CASSPGRNTEAFF. This sequence joins TRBV18 and TRBJ1-1, with D possibly TRBD1 on 5 matching bases. The read ends 3 residues shy of where the CDR3 ends; the end is completed using the germline J gene. Trimming removed 3 bases from V and 1 base from J, with 6 bases in between. This CDR3 has 13 amino acids. Germline-derived CDR1 and CDR2 are KGHSH and LQKENI.

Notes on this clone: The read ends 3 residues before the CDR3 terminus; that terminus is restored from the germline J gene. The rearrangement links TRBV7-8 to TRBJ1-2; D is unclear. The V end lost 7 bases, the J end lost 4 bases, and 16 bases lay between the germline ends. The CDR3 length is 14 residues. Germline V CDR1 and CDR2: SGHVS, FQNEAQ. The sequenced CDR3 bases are TGTGCCAGCACCAAAGACGGCAGGTCCTATGGC. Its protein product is CASTKDGRSYG. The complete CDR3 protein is CASTKDGRSYGYTF.

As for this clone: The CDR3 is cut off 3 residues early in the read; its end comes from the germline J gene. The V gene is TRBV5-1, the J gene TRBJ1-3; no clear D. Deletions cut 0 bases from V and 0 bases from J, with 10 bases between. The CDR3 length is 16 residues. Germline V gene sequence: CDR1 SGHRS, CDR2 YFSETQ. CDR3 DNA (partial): TGCGCCAGCAGCTTGGCCTCGGGGATCTCTGGAAACACC. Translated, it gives CASSLASGISGNT. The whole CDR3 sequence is CASSLASGISGNTIYF.

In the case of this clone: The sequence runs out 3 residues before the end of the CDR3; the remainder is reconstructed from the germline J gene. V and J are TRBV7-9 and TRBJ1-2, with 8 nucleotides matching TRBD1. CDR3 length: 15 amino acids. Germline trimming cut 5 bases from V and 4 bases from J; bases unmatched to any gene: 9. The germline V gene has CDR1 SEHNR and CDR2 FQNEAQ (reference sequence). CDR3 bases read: TGTGCCAGCAGCCCCCTAATCGGACAGGGCTATGGC. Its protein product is CASSPLIGQGYG. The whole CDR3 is CASSPLIGQGYGYTF.

The CDR3 protein is CASSIGRGKLFF. CDR3 DNA, as far as it was read: TGTGCCAGTAGTATAGGGCGGGGAAAA. The chain couples TRBV19 to TRBJ1-4; D is undetermined. The CDR3 extends 3 residues past the end of the read, so its final part is completed from the germline J gene. This CDR3 spans 12 amino acids. Germline V gives CDR1 LNHDA, CDR2 SQIVND (reference sequence). V was cut by 1 base and J by 10 bases, with 7 bases left in between.

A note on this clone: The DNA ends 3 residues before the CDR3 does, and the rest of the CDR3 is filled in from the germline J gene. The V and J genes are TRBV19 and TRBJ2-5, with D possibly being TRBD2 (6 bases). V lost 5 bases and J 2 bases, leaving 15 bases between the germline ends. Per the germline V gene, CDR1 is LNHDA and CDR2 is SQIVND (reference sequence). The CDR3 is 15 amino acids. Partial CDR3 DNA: TGTGCCAGTAGTTCAGGGACTCTATTTCAAGAGACC. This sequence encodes CASSSGTLFQET. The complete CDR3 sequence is CASSSGTLFQETQYF.

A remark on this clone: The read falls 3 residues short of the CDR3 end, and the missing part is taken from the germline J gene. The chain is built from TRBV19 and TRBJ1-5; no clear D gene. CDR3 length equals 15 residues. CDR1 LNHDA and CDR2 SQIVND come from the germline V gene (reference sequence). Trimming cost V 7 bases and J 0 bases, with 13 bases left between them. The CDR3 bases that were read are TGTGCCAGTAATGGTTTGCGGGGTAGCAATCAGCCC. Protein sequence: CASNGLRGSNQP. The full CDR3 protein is CASNGLRGSNQPQHF.

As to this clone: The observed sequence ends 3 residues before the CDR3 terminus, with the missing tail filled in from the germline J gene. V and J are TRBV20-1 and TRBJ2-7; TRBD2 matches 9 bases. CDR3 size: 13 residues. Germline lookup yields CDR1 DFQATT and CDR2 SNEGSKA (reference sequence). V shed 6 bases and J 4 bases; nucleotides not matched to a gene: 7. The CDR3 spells CSAISGSLYEQYF. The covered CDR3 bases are TGCAGTGCCATTAGCGGGAGCCTATACGAG.

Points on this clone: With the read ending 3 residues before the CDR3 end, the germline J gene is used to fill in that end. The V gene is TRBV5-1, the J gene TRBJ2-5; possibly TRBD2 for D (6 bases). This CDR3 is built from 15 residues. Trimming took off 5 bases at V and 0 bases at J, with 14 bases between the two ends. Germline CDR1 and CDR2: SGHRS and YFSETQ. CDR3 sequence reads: CASSLMGLNQETQYF. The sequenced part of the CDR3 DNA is TGCGCCAGCAGTTTAATGGGACTCAACCAAGAGACC.

Incomplete CDR3 DNA: TGTGCCAGCAGCAGAGGACAGACCACAGGTGAA. This translates into CASSRGQTTGE. The whole CDR3 sequence reads CASSRGQTTGEAFF. This rearrangement joins TRBV5-6 to TRBJ1-1, with D possibly being TRBD1 (6 bases). With the read ending 3 residues before the CDR3 end, the germline J gene is used to fill in that end. This CDR3 has 14 residues. Germline V lookup: CDR1 SGHDT, CDR2 YYEEEE. Between the trimmed V and J ends, which lost 4 bases and 7 bases, there was a span of 17 bases.

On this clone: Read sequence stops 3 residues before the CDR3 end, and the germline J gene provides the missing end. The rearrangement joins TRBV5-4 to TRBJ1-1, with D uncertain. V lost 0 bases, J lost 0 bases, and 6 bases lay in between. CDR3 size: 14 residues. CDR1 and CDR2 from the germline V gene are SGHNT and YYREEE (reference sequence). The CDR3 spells CASSLDSLNTEAFF. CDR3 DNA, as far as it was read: TGTGCCAGCAGCTTGGACAGCTTGAACACTGAA.

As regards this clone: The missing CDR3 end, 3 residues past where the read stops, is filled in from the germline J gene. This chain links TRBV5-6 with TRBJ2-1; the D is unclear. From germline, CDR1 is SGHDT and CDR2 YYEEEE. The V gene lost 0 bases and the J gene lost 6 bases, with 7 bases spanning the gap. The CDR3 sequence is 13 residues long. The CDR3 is CASSLDSPNEQFF. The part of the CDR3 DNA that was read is TGTGCCAGCAGCTTGGACAGTCCCAATGAG.

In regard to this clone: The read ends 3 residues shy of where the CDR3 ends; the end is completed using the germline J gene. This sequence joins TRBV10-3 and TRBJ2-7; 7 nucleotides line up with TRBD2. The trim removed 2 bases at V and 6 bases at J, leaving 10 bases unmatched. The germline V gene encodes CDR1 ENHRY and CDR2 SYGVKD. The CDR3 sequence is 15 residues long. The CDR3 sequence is CAISEGRTRGLEQYF. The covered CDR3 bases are TGTGCCATCAGTGAGGGGAGGACTAGAGGACTCGAG.

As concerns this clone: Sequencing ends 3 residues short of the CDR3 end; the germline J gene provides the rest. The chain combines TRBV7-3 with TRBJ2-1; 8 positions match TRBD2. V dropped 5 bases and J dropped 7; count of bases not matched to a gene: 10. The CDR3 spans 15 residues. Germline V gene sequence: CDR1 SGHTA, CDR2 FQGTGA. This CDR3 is CASSPQSGGENEQFF. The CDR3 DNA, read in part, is TGTGCCAGCAGCCCTCAGAGCGGGGGAGAGAATGAG.

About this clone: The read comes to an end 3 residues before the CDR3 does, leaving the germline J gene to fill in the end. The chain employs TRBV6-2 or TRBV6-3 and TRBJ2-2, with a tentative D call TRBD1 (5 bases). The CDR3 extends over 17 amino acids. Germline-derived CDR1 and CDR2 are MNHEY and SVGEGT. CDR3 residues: CASSTDPDRKIGEKLFF. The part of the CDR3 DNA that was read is TGTGCCAGCAGTACCGACCCCGACAGAAAAATAGGGGAAAAG.

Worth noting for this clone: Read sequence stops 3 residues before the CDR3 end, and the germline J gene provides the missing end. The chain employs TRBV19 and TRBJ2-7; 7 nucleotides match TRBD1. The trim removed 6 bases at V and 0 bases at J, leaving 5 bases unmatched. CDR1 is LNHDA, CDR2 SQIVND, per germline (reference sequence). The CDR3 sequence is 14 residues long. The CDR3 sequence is CASRKTGNSYEQYF. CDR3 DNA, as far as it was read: TGTGCCAGTAGAAAGACAGGGAACTCCTACGAG.

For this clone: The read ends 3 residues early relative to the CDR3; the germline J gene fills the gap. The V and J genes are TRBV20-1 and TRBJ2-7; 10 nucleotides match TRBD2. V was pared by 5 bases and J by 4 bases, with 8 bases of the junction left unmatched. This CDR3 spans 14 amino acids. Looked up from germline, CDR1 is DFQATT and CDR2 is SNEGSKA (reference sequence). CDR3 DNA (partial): TGCAGTGCTTTTCGACTAGCGGGTTCTTACGAG. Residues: CSAFRLAGSYE. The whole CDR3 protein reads CSAFRLAGSYEQYF.

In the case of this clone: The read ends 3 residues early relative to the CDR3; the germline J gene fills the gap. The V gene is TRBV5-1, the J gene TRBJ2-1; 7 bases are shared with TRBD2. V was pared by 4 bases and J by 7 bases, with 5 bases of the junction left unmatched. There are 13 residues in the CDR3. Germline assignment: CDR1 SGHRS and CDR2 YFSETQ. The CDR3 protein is CASSTLGLNEQFF. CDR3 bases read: TGCGCCAGCAGCACATTGGGACTAAATGAG.

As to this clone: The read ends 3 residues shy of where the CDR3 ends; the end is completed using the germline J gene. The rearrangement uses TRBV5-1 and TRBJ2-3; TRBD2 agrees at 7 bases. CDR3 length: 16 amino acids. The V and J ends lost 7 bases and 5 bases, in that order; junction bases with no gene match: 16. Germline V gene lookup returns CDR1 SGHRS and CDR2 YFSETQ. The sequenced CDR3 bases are TGCGCCAGCGGAGAGCGGGGCGGTGGTTTCGGAGATACG. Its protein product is CASGERGGGFGDT. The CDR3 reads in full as CASGERGGGFGDTQYF.

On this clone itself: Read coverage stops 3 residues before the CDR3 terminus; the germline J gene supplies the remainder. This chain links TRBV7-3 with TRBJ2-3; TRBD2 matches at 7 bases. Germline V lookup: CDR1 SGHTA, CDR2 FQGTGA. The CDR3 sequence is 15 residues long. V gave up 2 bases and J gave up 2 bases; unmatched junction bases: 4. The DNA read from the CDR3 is TGTGCCAGCAGCTTAGAAGCGGGGTACACAGATACG. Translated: CASSLEAGYTDT. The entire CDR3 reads CASSLEAGYTDTQYF.

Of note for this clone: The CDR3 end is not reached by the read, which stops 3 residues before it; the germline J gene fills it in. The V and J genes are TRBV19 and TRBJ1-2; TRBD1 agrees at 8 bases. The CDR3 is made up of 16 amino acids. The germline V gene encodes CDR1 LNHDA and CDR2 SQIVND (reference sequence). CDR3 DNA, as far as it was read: TGTGCCAGTAGTGCATGGACAGGGTCAGGGGGTGACGGC. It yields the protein CASSAWTGSGGDG. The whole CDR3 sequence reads CASSAWTGSGGDGYTF. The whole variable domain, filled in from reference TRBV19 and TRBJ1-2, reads DGGITQSPKYLFRKEGQNVTLSCEQNLNHDAMYWYRQDPGQGLRLIYYSQIVNDFQKGDIAEGYSVSREKKESFPLTVTSAQKNPTAFYLCASSAWTGSGGDGYTFGSGTRLTVV.

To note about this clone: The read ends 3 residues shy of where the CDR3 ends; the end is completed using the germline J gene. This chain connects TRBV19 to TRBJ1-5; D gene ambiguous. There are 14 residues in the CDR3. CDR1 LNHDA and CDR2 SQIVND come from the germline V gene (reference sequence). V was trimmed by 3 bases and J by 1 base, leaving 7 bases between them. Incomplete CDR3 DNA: TGTGCCAGTAGTATCCAGGAGAGCAATCAGCCC. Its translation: CASSIQESNQP. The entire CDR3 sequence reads CASSIQESNQPQHF. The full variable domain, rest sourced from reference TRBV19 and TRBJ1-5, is DGGITQSPKYLFRKEGQNVTLSCEQNLNHDAMYWYRQDPGQGLRLIYYSQIVNDFQKGDIAEGYSVSREKKESFPLTVTSAQKNPTAFYLCASSIQESNQPQHFGDGTRLSIL.

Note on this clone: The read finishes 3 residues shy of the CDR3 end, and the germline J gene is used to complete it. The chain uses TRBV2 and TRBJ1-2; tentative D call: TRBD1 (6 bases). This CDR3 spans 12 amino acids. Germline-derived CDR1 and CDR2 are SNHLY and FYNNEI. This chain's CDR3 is CASRNLRGGYTF. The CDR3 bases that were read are TGTGCCAGCAGAAACCTCAGGGGAGGC.

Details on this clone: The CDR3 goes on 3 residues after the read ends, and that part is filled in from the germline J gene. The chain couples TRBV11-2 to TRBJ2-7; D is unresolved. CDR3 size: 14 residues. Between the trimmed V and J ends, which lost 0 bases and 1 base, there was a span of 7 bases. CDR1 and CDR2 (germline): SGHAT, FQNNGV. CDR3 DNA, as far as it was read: TGTGCCAGCAGCTTAGAGTCATTTTCCTACGAG. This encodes CASSLESFSYE. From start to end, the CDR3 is CASSLESFSYEQYF.

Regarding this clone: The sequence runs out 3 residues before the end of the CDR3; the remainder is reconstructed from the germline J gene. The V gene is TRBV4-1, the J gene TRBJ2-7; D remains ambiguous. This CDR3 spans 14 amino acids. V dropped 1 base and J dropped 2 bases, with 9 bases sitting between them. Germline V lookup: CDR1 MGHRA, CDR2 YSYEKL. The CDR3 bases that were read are TGCGCCAGCAGCCAAGGTCACGGTCCCTACGAG. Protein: CASSQGHGPYE. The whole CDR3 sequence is CASSQGHGPYEQYF.

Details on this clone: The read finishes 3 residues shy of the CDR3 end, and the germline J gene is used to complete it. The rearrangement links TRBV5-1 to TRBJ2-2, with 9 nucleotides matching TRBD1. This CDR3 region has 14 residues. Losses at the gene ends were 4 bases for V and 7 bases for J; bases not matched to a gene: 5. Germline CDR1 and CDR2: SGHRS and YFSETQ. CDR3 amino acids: CASSRDRAVGELFF. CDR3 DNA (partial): TGCGCCAGCAGCCGGGACAGGGCCGTCGGGGAG.